This T cell receptor (beta chain) was profiled in a study of cytomegalovirus exposure and HLA in healthy donors. 60 Vbeta and 13 Jbeta primers were used in PCR. Here immunoSEQ multiplex PCR was the method, and the copy in TCRdb shows in-frame clones only, minus some. The sample yields 84,000 or so clones, 62% seen once. Specimen: PBMCs. This receptor was identified in a woman younger than 45 in good health and CMV-seropositive.

Here the CDR3 DNA reads TGCGCCAGCAGCCAAAACGCCCCGGGGTACGAGCAGTACTTC. Translation gives CASSQNAPGYEQYF. The genes are TRBV4-1 and TRBJ2-7; possibly TRBD2 for D (5 bases). The CDR3 runs 14 residues. Germline V gene sequence: CDR1 MGHRA, CDR2 YSYEKL. V was pared by 2 bases and J by 4 bases, with 12 bases between.